Shown below are 19 T cell receptor beta chains from a single sample sequenced in a study of T cells in Graves' hyperthyroidism and ophthalmopathy (dated by TCRdb to between 2019 and 2020). Library generation was performed with multiplex PCR. Sequencing used an Illumina HiSeq 2000. Amplification of TCR beta CDR3 regions was carried out from RNA transcripts. The first round of RT-PCR for the TCR CDR3 was performed with the HTBI primer set and the Qiagen OneStep RT-PCR kit. TCRdb reran the public reads through fastp at Q25 and MiXCR, keeping productive beta chains. Identical CDR3 proteins give one entry, which carries the most common genes and DNA. In all, the sample holds under 750,000 distinct CDR3 sequences, and 18% of those were seen once. The top ten clones comprise approximately 15% of the sample. Sequencing was performed on blood. The receptor set was obtained from a woman in her forties or fifties with Graves' hyperthyroidism that later progressed to Graves' ophthalmopathy.

This clonotype was counted ten times or more. The J gene is TRBJ2-1, the V gene TRBV12-3 or TRBV12-4, with 11 positions matching TRBD1. The CDR3 is made up of 17 amino acids. V lost 3 bases to trimming and J lost 8 bases; unmatched junction nucleotides: 12. The CDR3 coding sequence is TGTGCCAGCAGTTTGGCATTGGACAGGGGGCTCCTGCATGAGCAGTTCTTC. Amino acid sequence: CASSLALDRGLLHEQFF.

This clonotype was seen repeatedly, ten times or more. The rearrangement uses TRBV2 and TRBJ1-5; D not certain. Per germline, CDR1 SNHLY and CDR2 FYNNEI. V dropped 4 bases and J dropped 1 base, with 8 bases sitting between them. CDR3 length: 14 amino acids. The chain's CDR3 is CASSVYGSNQPQHF. The CDR3 DNA is TGTGCCAGCAGTGTGTACGGAAGCAATCAGCCCCAGCATTTT.

A note on this clonotype: This clone may be a read error of a much larger clone one base away. The V and J genes are TRBV5-1 and TRBJ1-5; 7 positions agree with TRBD1. Germline trimming cut 2 bases from V and 6 bases from J; bases unmatched to any gene: 5. The CDR3 sequence is 14 residues long. The germline V gene encodes CDR1 SGHRS and CDR2 YFSETQ. The chain's CDR3 is CASSFGTASQPQHF. As DNA, the CDR3 is TGCGCCAGCAGCTTCGGGACAGCTAGTCAGCCCCAGCATTTT.

V usage is TRBV5-1 and J usage is TRBJ2-5; TRBD1 agrees at 9 bases. V was clipped by 3 bases and J by 4 bases; unmatched bases: 1. Germline V gene lookup returns CDR1 SGHRS and CDR2 YFSETQ. This CDR3 contains 13 residues. The CDR3 spells CASSYRGLETQYF. In DNA, the CDR3 is TGCGCCAGCAGCTACAGGGGGCTAGAGACCCAGTACTTC.

This clonotype was seen ten or more times. The genes are TRBV12-3 or TRBV12-4 and TRBJ2-1; D unclear. The CDR3 is 11 amino acids. V was pared by 10 bases and J by 6 bases, with 10 bases between. The CDR3 DNA reads as TGTGCCACCTCCACACTCAATGAGCAGTTCTTC. Its translation: CATSTLNEQFF.

This clonotype came up a few times. The chain links TRBV6-1 to TRBJ2-4; 16 bases match TRBD2. V shed 4 bases and J 2 bases; nucleotides not matched to a gene: 14. The germline CDR1 and CDR2 sequences are MNHNS and SASEGT. The CDR3 is made up of 21 amino acids. CDR3 DNA sequence: TGTGCCAGCAGTGGGAGTTTACACGGGGGACTAGCGGGGGGGCCCAAAAACATTCAGTACTTC. The encoded protein is CASSGSLHGGLAGGPKNIQYF.

This clonotype has more than one count but fewer than ten. The gene calls are TRBV20-1 and TRBJ1-5, with D hard to call. The CDR3 extends over 13 amino acids. V lost 2 bases to trimming and J lost 6 bases, with 11 bases between them. Germline V lookup: CDR1 DFQATT, CDR2 SNEGSKA (reference sequence). The CDR3 loop is CSARQTGGQPQHF. CDR3 in DNA: TGCAGTGCTAGACAGACCGGAGGTCAGCCCCAGCATTTT.

This chain connects TRBV12-3 or TRBV12-4 to TRBJ1-1, with D maybe TRBD1 (6 bases). V was pared by 2 bases and J by 13 bases, with 20 bases between. The CDR3 has 14 residues. The CDR3 region has the DNA TGTGCCAGCAGTTTAAAGGCAGGCCAGGGGTTTGATTTCTTT. It specifies CASSLKAGQGFDFF.

This clonotype was counted a few times. The genes are TRBV20-1 and TRBJ2-2; D remains unclear. The CDR3 has 14 amino acids. CDR1 and CDR2 (germline): DFQATT, SNEGSKA (reference sequence). The V and J ends lost 3 bases and 2 bases respectively, with 10 bases between them. The CDR3 loop reads CSARPEDNTGELFF. In nucleotides, the CDR3 is TGCAGTGCTAGGCCAGAAGATAACACCGGGGAGCTGTTTTTT.

This clonotype has more than one count but fewer than ten. This chain links TRBV20-1 with TRBJ1-5; D gene uncertain. Germline CDR1 reads DFQATT; CDR2 reads SNEGSKA (reference sequence). The CDR3 has 14 amino acids. Between the trimmed V and J ends, which lost 5 bases and 0 bases, there was a span of 11 bases. DNA for the CDR3: TGCAGTGCTTCTAGTCTGGGTAGCAATCAGCCCCAGCATTTT. Its protein product is CSASSLGSNQPQHF.

This clonotype was picked up a small number of times. This sequence joins TRBV6-1 and TRBJ1-5; unclear D gene. Trimming removed 6 bases at V and 5 bases at J, with 14 bases between. The CDR3 sequence is 14 residues long. CDR1 MNHNS and CDR2 SASEGT come from the germline V gene. The CDR3 bases are TGTGCCAGCAGGCCGGGCCCAAACTATCAGCCCCAGCATTTT. Its translation is CASRPGPNYQPQHF.

This chain uses TRBV6-5 with TRBJ1-1, with 8 bases matching TRBD1. CDR3 size: 14 residues. CDR1 is MNHEY and CDR2 is SVGAGI in the germline V gene. V shed 4 bases, J shed 4 bases, and the junction held 5 bases outside the gene matches. The CDR3 nucleotides read TGTGCCAGCAGTTTTCAGGGGGCGCCCACTGAAGCTTTCTTT. As protein: CASSFQGAPTEAFF.

This clonotype was observed at least ten times. The V call is TRBV12-3 or TRBV12-4, the J call TRBJ1-4, with 8 bases matching TRBD1. This CDR3 comprises 18 residues. V trimming: 3 bases; J trimming: 0 bases; junction bases outside the gene matches: 9. The CDR3 DNA reads as TGTGCCAGCAGTTTGGTCAGGGGGCCGCGGTCAACTAATGAAAAACTGTTTTTT. It codes for CASSLVRGPRSTNEKLFF.

This clonotype was found many times. The chain has TRBV12-3 or TRBV12-4 and TRBJ1-2, with unresolved D. This CDR3 has 13 amino acids. Deletions cut 3 bases from V and 7 bases from J, with 12 bases between. The CDR3 coding sequence is TGTGCCAGCAGTTTGGACCCAACGGGTGGCTACACCTTC. Translation gives CASSLDPTGGYTF.

This clonotype was recorded many times. The chain joins TRBV5-1 to TRBJ2-7; 7 bases are shared with TRBD1. CDR1 is SGHRS, CDR2 YFSETQ, per germline. The CDR3 is made up of 18 amino acids. Trimming removed 2 bases from V and 3 bases from J; junction bases left unmatched: 17. CDR3 amino acids: CASSLHGTQGQPYYEQYF. The CDR3 bases are TGCGCCAGCAGCTTACACGGGACCCAGGGACAGCCTTACTACGAGCAGTACTTC.

The CDR3 coding sequence is TGTGCCACCAGTGAAAAGTCCCCAGATACGCAGTATTTT. It is translated as CATSEKSPDTQYF. The rearrangement links TRBV24-1 to TRBJ2-3; D is ambiguous. Germline assignment: CDR1 KGHDR and CDR2 SFDVKD. The CDR3 runs 13 residues. V was clipped by 4 bases and J by 4 bases, with 8 bases between them.

This clonotype showed up just a few times. The chain recombines TRBV5-4 with TRBJ2-1; TRBD1 is a possible D gene (6 bases). V gave up 0 bases and J gave up 0 bases, with 13 bases separating them. CDR1 SGHNT and CDR2 YYREEE come from the germline V gene (reference sequence). There are 17 residues in the CDR3. The CDR3 coding sequence is TGTGCCAGCAGCTTGGCCTCAACAGGGAGCTCCTACAATGAGCAGTTCTTC. Translating it yields CASSLASTGSSYNEQFF.

This clonotype was seen ten or more times. V is TRBV6-2 or TRBV6-3 and J is TRBJ1-5; 7 bases map to TRBD1. CDR1 is MNHEY and CDR2 is SVGEGT in the germline V gene. The CDR3 has 16 residues. V dropped 6 bases and J dropped 6; count of bases not matched to a gene: 14. The CDR3 bases are TGTGCCAGCAGCCAGGGGGTTTCTCTAATTGGTCAGCCCCAGCATTTT. Protein: CASSQGVSLIGQPQHF.

V and J are TRBV6-2 or TRBV6-3 and TRBJ2-3; no firm D call. The V gene lost 0 bases and the J gene lost 1 base, with 5 bases spanning the gap. CDR1 MNHEY and CDR2 SVGEGT come from the germline V gene. The CDR3 sequence is 14 residues long. DNA for the CDR3: TGTGCCAGCAGTTACTCGAGTGGCACAGATACGCAGTATTTT. The encoded protein is CASSYSSGTDTQYF.